These 9 T cell receptor beta chains came from one sample sequenced in a study of T cells expressing NK-cell markers. TCRdb re-called the 5' RACE reads and gives one entry per CDR3 protein, without DNA. This sample's table has 500,000 or so distinct CDR3 sequences. Material for sequencing was blood T cells: a sorted CD56 or NKG2C T cell subset, CD4+ or CD8+ T cells, or bulk PBMC T cells (not recorded which). The receptors were gathered from a man younger than 35 in good health.

V usage is TRBV7-9 and J usage is TRBJ2-1; lacking DNA, the TRBD2 call made by TCRdb goes unchecked. CDR1 SEHNR and CDR2 FQNEAQ come from the germline V gene (reference sequence). This CDR3 region has 16 residues. The CDR3 sequence: CASSETGTSYYNEQFF.

The gene calls are TRBV18 and TRBJ2-4. CDR1 and CDR2 (germline): KGHSH, LQKENI. This CDR3 spans 15 amino acids. The CDR3 spells CASSPQFLAKNIQYF. Full variable domain (remainder filled in from reference TRBV18 and TRBJ2-4): NAGVMQNPRHLVRRRGQEARLRCSPMKGHSHVYWYRQLPEEGLKFMVYLQKENIIDESGMPKERFSAEFPKEGPSILRIQQVVRGDSAAYFCASSPQFLAKNIQYFGAGTRLSVL.

CDR3: CASSPSDGKTQYF. The rearrangement joins TRBV18 to TRBJ2-5. This CDR3 has 13 amino acids. CDR1 and CDR2 (germline): KGHSH, LQKENI.

The rearrangement links TRBV20-1 to TRBJ2-5; TCRdb's D call, TRBD1, is unchecked because there is no DNA. Germline assignment: CDR1 DFQATT and CDR2 SNEGSKA (reference sequence). The CDR3 length is 14 residues. The CDR3 spells CSVDSLGHRQTQYF.

J is TRBJ1-5 and V is TRBV15; absent DNA, TCRdb's TRBD1 call cannot be checked. The germline gives CDR1 LNHNV, CDR2 YYDKDF (reference sequence). This CDR3 spans 14 amino acids. CDR3 protein: CATSRGTENQPQHF.

The V gene is TRBV27, the J gene TRBJ2-5; the TRBD1 assignment by TCRdb is unverifiable without DNA. This CDR3 is 17 amino acids long. Germline CDR1 is MNHEY and CDR2 is SMNVEV (reference sequence). Here the CDR3 reads CASSYLTSRGLVKTQYF.

V and J are TRBV15 and TRBJ2-3; the TCRdb D gene call, TRBD1, has no DNA to confirm it. Germline V gene data show CDR1 as LNHNV and CDR2 as YYDKDF (reference sequence). This CDR3 contains 15 residues. The CDR3 here is CATSSARQGIPTQYF. Complete variable domain (other parts from reference TRBV15 and TRBJ2-3): DAMVIQNPRYQVTQFGKPVTLSCSQTLNHNVMYWYQQKSSQAPKLLFHYYDKDFNNEADTPDNFQSRRPNTSFCFLDIRSPGLGDTAMYLCATSSARQGIPTQYFGPGTRLTVL.

V usage is TRBV29-1 and J usage is TRBJ2-7. Looked up from germline, CDR1 is SQVTM and CDR2 is ANQGSEA. The CDR3 sequence is 15 residues long. CDR3 loop: CSVEAPSGASYEQYF.

This chain joins TRBV12-3 or TRBV12-4 and TRBJ2-1; no DNA is available, so the TRBD2 call from TCRdb remains unchecked. The CDR3 consists of 15 residues. CDR3 residues: CASSPYGTSVGEQFF.